This T cell receptor beta chain is drawn from a study of blood T cell repertoires in COVID-19. About the research overall: The United States, Italy and Spain supplied acute and convalescent COVID-19 samples. T cells, B-cell-depleted T cells, or PBMCs provided the cDNA or gDNA that served as material.

Followed longitudinally, the Seattle patients had been enrolled during active infection. J was trimmed by 3 bases and V by 3 bases; bases with no gene match: 5. The CDR3 covers 15 residues. Per germline, CDR1 WNHNN and CDR2 SYGVQD (reference sequence). Per the authors' pipeline: Estimation of nucleated cell counts was performed using reference gene primer amplification. Assay used: immunoSEQ multiplex PCR; TCRdb lists only in-frame clones, some missing. V and J calls and clone size are copied from that table; D and trimming were computed from the DNA. The top ten hold under 0.95% of the sample, which has 150,000 to 200,000 clones, around 81% seen once.

The clonotype comes from a man in his 60s with COVID-19, enrolled during active disease. This sequence joins TRBV10-1 and TRBJ2-1, with 7 bases lining up with TRBD2. Material for sequencing was peripheral blood. Here the CDR3 reads CASSEGLAVYNEQFF. CDR3 in DNA: TGCGCCAGCAGTGAAGGGCTAGCGGTCTACAATGAGCAGTTCTTC.